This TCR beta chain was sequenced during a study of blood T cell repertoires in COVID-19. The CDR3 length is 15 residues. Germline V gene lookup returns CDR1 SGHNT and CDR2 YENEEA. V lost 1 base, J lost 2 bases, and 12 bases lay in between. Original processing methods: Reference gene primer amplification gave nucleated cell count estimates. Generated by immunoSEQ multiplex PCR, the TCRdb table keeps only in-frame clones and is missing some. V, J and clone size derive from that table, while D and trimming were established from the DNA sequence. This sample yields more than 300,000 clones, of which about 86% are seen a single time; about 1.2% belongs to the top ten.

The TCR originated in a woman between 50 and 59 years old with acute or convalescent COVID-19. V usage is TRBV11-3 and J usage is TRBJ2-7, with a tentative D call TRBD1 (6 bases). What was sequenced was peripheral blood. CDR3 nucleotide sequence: TGTGCCAGCAGCTTAGTGCAGGGGTTTACCTACGAGCAGTACTTC. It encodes CASSLVQGFTYEQYF.